The entry below describes one T cell receptor beta chain. This specimen belongs to a study of blood T cell repertoires in COVID-19. Germline CDR1 reads SGDLS; CDR2 reads YYNGEE. The V end was cut by 0 bases, the J end by 0 bases, with 13 bases between. There are 16 residues in the CDR3. Libraries were prepared by immunoSEQ multiplex PCR; TCRdb keeps only in-frame clonotypes and omits some of them. The repertoire includes about 170,000 clones, roughly 87% of them detected once, and about 1.2% sits in the top ten. This TCR was sampled from a human donor with acute COVID-19. The donor label of this sample is uncertain. This chain uses TRBV9 with TRBJ2-7, with D perhaps matching TRBD1 (5 bases). Sequencing was done on a sample of PBMCs or T cells enriched from blood (not recorded which). This CDR3 is CASSVAPQQASYEQYF. For the CDR3, the DNA is TGTGCCAGCAGCGTAGCCCCCCAACAGGCCTCCTACGAGCAGTACTTC. The entire variable domain, with the rest obtained from reference TRBV9 and TRBJ2-7, is as follows: DSGVTQTPKHLITATGQRVTLRCSPRSGDLSVYWYQQSLDQGLQFLIQYYNGEERAKGNILERFSAQQFPDLHSELNLSSLELGDSALYFCASSVAPQQASYEQYFGPGTRLTVT.